This T cell receptor beta chain originates from a study of tumor and adjacent non-tumor tissue in lung cancer. Study information: Patients comprised about eleven adenocarcinoma, a couple of squamous cell carcinoma and 1 small cell lung cancer.

The template was RNA from unsorted bulk tissue. Between August and November 2014, newly diagnosed, chemotherapy-naive lung cancer patients underwent thoracic surgery in China. This clonotype appeared a single time. TCRbeta libraries were built with three rounds of nested PCR, modified from ARM-PCR. TCRdb ran MiXCR on the multiplex PCR reads and lists one entry per CDR3 protein. The sample consists of about 93,000 distinct CDR3 sequences, about 72% of them appearing once. V lost 4 bases and J 7 bases, leaving 24 bases between the germline ends. The CDR3 spans 17 residues. Germline CDR1 LGHNA, CDR2 YSLEER.

The sequenced sample consisted of lung tumor tissue. The V gene is TRBV4-3, the J gene TRBJ2-3, with TRBD2 as a possible D gene (5 bases). This TCR was recovered from a man between 60 and 70 years old with non-small cell lung cancer. Here the CDR3 reads CASSRLIKRGIAYTQYF. The CDR3 bases are TGCGCCAGCAGCCGGCTCATAAAGAGAGGCATAGCGTATACGCAGTATTTT.